What follows are 14 T cell receptor beta chains derived from one specimen sequenced in a study of identical twins. TCRdb ran MiXCR on the 5' RACE reads and lists one entry per CDR3 protein. The sample lists around 220,000 distinct CDR3 sequences, around 15% seen once, with approximately 10% in the top ten. The sample was memory (CD45RO+) T cells sorted from blood. Source of these receptors: a woman younger than 30 in good health.

Ten or more counts support this clonotype. The chain employs TRBV10-2 and TRBJ2-2; 10 bases align to TRBD2. CDR1 WSHSY and CDR2 SAAADI come from the germline V gene. V dropped 7 bases and J dropped 6; count of bases not matched to a gene: 11. This CDR3 has 16 amino acids. CDR3 DNA sequence: TGCGCCAGCAAAGCTAGCGGGGGCGGGGTGGCCGGGGAGCTGTTTTTT. This sequence encodes CASKASGGGVAGELFF.

There are a few counts of this clonotype. This chain joins TRBV6-2 or TRBV6-3 and TRBJ1-1; D might be TRBD1 (5 bases). The CDR3 has 13 residues. CDR1 and CDR2 (germline): MNHEY, SVGEGT. Trimming left V 10 bases short and J 5 bases short, with 17 bases between. CDR3 residues: CATSKERGTEAFF. The CDR3 DNA reads TGTGCCACGAGTAAGGAGCGGGGGACTGAAGCTTTCTTT.

Written as DNA, the CDR3 is TGTGCCAGCAGACTCGGACTAGCGGGAGGGTGGTCGCATGAGCAGTTCTTC. Protein product: CASRLGLAGGWSHEQFF. The V and J genes are TRBV2 and TRBJ2-1; 15 bases line up with TRBD2. From germline, CDR1 is SNHLY and CDR2 FYNNEI. The CDR3 sequence is 17 residues long. Germline trimming cut 6 bases from V and 8 bases from J; bases unmatched to any gene: 11.

This clonotype was seen more than once but under ten times. The chain carries TRBV2 and TRBJ1-3; 7 nucleotides align to TRBD1. The CDR3 is 12 amino acids. Trimming at V came to 4 bases and at J to 7 bases, leaving 1 base not matched to a gene. CDR1 is SNHLY, CDR2 FYNNEI, per germline. CDR3 in amino acids: CASSVQGNTIYF. CDR3 DNA: TGTGCCAGCAGTGTACAGGGGAACACCATATATTTT.

This clonotype has more than one count but fewer than ten. This chain links TRBV6-5 with TRBJ2-5; D gene ambiguous. CDR3 length: 13 residues. Trimming pared 2 bases from V and 5 bases from J, leaving 9 bases between. The germline V gene has CDR1 MNHEY and CDR2 SVGAGI. CDR3 DNA sequence: TGTGCCAGCAGTTACATCCTCGCGGAGACCCAGTACTTC. Amino acid sequence: CASSYILAETQYF.

The chain carries TRBV20-1 and TRBJ2-3, with 8 bases lining up with TRBD2. V was clipped by 3 bases and J by 2 bases; unmatched bases: 7. In germline, CDR1 is DFQATT, CDR2 SNEGSKA (reference sequence). This CDR3 has 15 amino acids. For the CDR3, the DNA is TGCAGTGCTAGTCGTGGGCGGGGGGCCACAGATACGCAGTATTTT. Protein sequence: CSASRGRGATDTQYF.

This clonotype was counted between two and nine times. The J gene is TRBJ2-5, the V gene TRBV11-2; D not resolved. V was pared by 1 base and J by 4 bases, with 10 bases between. Per the germline V gene, CDR1 is SGHAT and CDR2 is FQNNGV. The CDR3 contains 14 residues. The CDR3 region is CASSLGASRETQYF. In nucleotides, the CDR3 is TGTGCCAGCAGCTTAGGGGCCAGCCGAGAGACCCAGTACTTC.

V and J are TRBV12-3 or TRBV12-4 and TRBJ1-4; 7 bases fit TRBD1. The CDR3 has 14 residues. J gave up 6 bases and V 4 bases, and 5 bases lay outside the gene matches. The CDR3 is CASSSTGKHEKLFF. DNA for the CDR3: TGTGCCAGCAGTTCGACAGGGAAACATGAAAAACTGTTTTTT.

This clonotype was picked up many times. The rearrangement joins TRBV20-1 to TRBJ1-1; D is ambiguous. The CDR3 is 12 residues long. Per the germline V gene, CDR1 is DFQATT and CDR2 is SNEGSKA (reference sequence). Deletions cut 2 bases from V and 3 bases from J, with 7 bases between. The CDR3 loop reads CSARPSDTEAFF. The DNA for the CDR3 is TGCAGTGCTAGACCCTCGGACACTGAAGCTTTCTTT.

The gene calls are TRBV3-1 and TRBJ1-5; the match to TRBD1 covers 7 bases. CDR3 size: 13 residues. Germline values: CDR1 LGHDT, CDR2 YNNKEL (reference sequence). V was pared by 5 bases and J by 9 bases, with 7 bases of the junction left unmatched. CDR3 sequence: CASSFDRDGPQHF. The CDR3 DNA sequence: TGTGCCAGCAGCTTCGACAGGGATGGGCCCCAGCATTTT.

This clonotype was counted only a few times. The chain joins TRBV12-3 or TRBV12-4 to TRBJ1-1; TRBD1 aligns across 8 bases. The CDR3 has 15 residues. Trimming removed 5 bases from V and 1 base from J; junction bases left unmatched: 6. CDR3 in DNA: TGTGCCAGCAGTCGACGGACAGGGAGGAACACTGAAGCTTTCTTT. Protein: CASSRRTGRNTEAFF.

The V gene is TRBV11-2, the J gene TRBJ2-2; perhaps TRBD2 as D (7 bases). Trimming stripped 0 bases from V and 3 bases from J, with 8 bases between. Looked up from germline, CDR1 is SGHAT and CDR2 is FQNNGV. CDR3 length: 15 amino acids. The CDR3 nucleotides read TGTGCCAGCAGCTTAGAAGGGGGGGACACCGGGGAGCTGTTTTTT. Translating it yields CASSLEGGDTGELFF.

The chain combines TRBV10-3 with TRBJ2-6, with D perhaps given as TRBD1 or TRBD2 (5 bases each). The CDR3 runs 17 residues. The V gene lost 7 bases and the J gene lost 4 bases, with 20 bases spanning the gap. Germline-derived CDR1 and CDR2 are ENHRY and SYGVKD. The CDR3 spells CAITRDPGKVGANVLTF. CDR3 DNA sequence: TGTGCCATCACCCGGGACCCAGGGAAGGTCGGGGCCAACGTCCTGACTTTC.

This clonotype has a count of ten or more. This chain uses TRBV7-8 with TRBJ2-3, with 9 nucleotides matching TRBD1. The CDR3 contains 15 residues. The germline CDR1 and CDR2 sequences are SGHVS and FQNEAQ. J was trimmed by 1 base and V by 1 base; bases with no gene match: 0. The CDR3 nucleotides read TGTGCCAGCAGCTTAGACAGGGGGCGCACAGATACGCAGTATTTT. The encoded protein is CASSLDRGRTDTQYF.